This T cell receptor beta chain is drawn from a study of beta chain bispecific antibodies for T cell cancers (dated by TCRdb to about 2021). The study in broad terms: After T cells from healthy donors were cocultured with bispecific antibodies and T cell leukemia lines, the researchers used TRBV sequencing of the cells that survived to measure how much each TRBV family was depleted. Surface TRBV12 (TRBV12-3) was expressed on Jurkat cells, and surface TRBV5-5 was expressed on HPB-ALL cells.

From the germline V gene, CDR1 is SGDLS and CDR2 is YYNGEE. The CDR3, cysteine through phenylalanine, is 15 amino acids long. Only the CDR3 portion is preserved as DNA: 45 bases, with reading frame beginning at the first base. Trimming at the junction amounts to 0 bases on V and 2 bases on J, and the germline ends lie 8 bases apart. The sample holds many counts of this clonotype. Its antigen is currently not known. Base qualities are not at hand, and no much larger clone is one base apart. Broader findings and caveats from the paper: Every sequenced sample was a mix of normal T cells and leukemia cell line cells, and most of the targeted TRBV signal originated from the leukemia cells instead of the normal T cells. Cross-reactivity of the anti-TRBV5-5 antibody with TRBV5-6 was attributed to high sequence similarity between the two genes.

Unique molecular identifier barcodes were incorporated into the libraries and were used for clonotype quantification. Qiagen AllPrep DNA/RNA Micro kits were used to isolate total RNA, and an Agilent TapeStation was used to check RNA quality. TCR beta libraries were built by 5' RACE: cDNA synthesis followed by two PCR steps using TCR beta constant-region gene-specific primers. Sequencing of the TCR beta libraries was done on an Illumina MiSeq platform. The published analysis was carried out like this. Reads were processed with MIGEC, MiXCR and VDJtools. The frequency of each clonotype was calculated as the fraction of all unique molecular identifiers in the sample that belonged to that clonotype. Nonfunctional TRBV genes classified in IMGT as pseudogenes or open reading frames, such as TRBV1, TRBV12-1 and TRBV21, were excluded. Starting from the raw public reads, TCRdb applied fastp trimming at Q25, assembled clones with MiXCR and retained in-frame beta chains. When rows share a CDR3 protein, they turn into one entry using the most common DNA and genes. For this entry, the V and J calls and clone size follow TCRdb and not the study's own pipeline. The sample yields about 18,000 distinct CDR3 sequences; 2.1% were counted once. The top ten clones comprise about 7% of the sample.

T cells were expanded from blood mononuclear cells for 3 to 4 days with either the anti-CD3 antibody OKT3 or CD3/CD28 Dynabeads. The culture conditions for expanded T cells were RPMI 1640 plus 10% fetal bovine serum, recombinant human IL-2 (about 100 IU/ml) and IL-7 (5 ng/ml). Cocultures combined about 5 x 10^4 normal T cells with about 5 x 10^4 target cells and bispecific antibody in approximately 100 ul, incubated about 16 hours at 37°C. Every bispecific antibody was made of two single-chain variable fragments, expressed in a single-chain diabody format carrying a His tag. Healthy human donors supplied the effector T cells, with peripheral blood mononuclear cells isolated from leukapheresis samples using Ficoll density gradient centrifugation.

The sequencing input was healthy donor T cells cultured with leukemia cells. The chain employs TRBV9 and TRBJ2-2; 5 matching bases give a weak D call of TRBD1. The source is a human donor in good health. Some clones in this sample may be carry-over from other donors' samples. Here the CDR3 is given as CASSVEGSNTGELFF. The sequenced DNA is TGTGCCAGCAGCGTAGAGGGGTCCAACACCGGGGAGCTGTTTTTT.